This T cell receptor beta chain originates from a study of blood T cell repertoires in COVID-19. About the study: Nucleic acid was either cDNA or gDNA, and it came from T cells, B-cell-depleted T cells, or PBMCs.

In the authors' workflow: Estimated nucleated cell counts came from reference gene primer amplification. Clones were sequenced by immunoSEQ multiplex PCR, and TCRdb holds only the in-frame ones, with some missing. That table is the source of V, J and clone size, and D and trimming were worked out from the DNA. Of more than 250,000 clones in the sample, about 88% were seen once. The junction had 2 bases not matched to a gene; V was cut back by 5 bases and J by 1 base. Germline V CDR1 and CDR2: MDHEN, SYDVKM. This CDR3 spans 14 amino acids. This clone was detected only a few times. The identical CDR3 is also encoded by other nucleotide sequences in the sample.

The chain carries TRBV28 and TRBJ1-1, with 9 nucleotides matching TRBD1. The sample taken for sequencing was peripheral blood. This sequence originates from a young man with active or convalescent COVID-19. The CDR3 DNA is TGTGCCAGCAGTCTGGGACAGGGGAACACTGAAGCTTTCTTT. It yields the protein CASSLGQGNTEAFF. Using reference TRBV28 and TRBJ1-1 for the parts outside the CDR3, the full variable domain is DVKVTQSSRYLVKRTGEKVFLECVQDMDHENMFWYRQDPGLGLRLIYFSYDVKMKEKGDIPEGYSVSREKKERFSLILESASTNQTSMYLCASSLGQGNTEAFFGQGTRLTVV.